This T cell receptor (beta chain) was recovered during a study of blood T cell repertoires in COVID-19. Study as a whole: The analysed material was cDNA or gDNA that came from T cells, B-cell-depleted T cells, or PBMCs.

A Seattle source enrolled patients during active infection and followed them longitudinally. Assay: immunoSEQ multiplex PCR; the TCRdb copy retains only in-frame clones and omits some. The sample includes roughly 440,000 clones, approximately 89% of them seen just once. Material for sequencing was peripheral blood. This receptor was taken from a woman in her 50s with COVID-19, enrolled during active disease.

CDR3 amino acids: CASSRTSGTILSTDTQYF. The DNA for the CDR3 is TGCGCCAGCAGCCGGACTAGCGGGACAATATTAAGCACAGATACGCAGTATTTT. The chain couples TRBV4-1 to TRBJ2-3, with 12 bases fitting TRBD2. Germline CDR1 and CDR2: MGHRA and YSYEKL. V lost 4 bases to trimming and J lost 0 bases; unmatched junction nucleotides: 8. The CDR3 totals 18 residues.